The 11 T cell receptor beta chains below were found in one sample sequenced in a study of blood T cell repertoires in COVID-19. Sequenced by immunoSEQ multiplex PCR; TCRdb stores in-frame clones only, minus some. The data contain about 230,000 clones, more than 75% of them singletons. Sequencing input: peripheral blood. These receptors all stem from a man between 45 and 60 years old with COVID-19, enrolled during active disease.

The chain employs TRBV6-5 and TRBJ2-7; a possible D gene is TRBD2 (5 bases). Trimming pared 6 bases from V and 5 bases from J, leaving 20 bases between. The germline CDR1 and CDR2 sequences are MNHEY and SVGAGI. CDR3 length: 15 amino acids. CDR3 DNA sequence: TGTGCCAGCAGAAAACCCCCCGGAGCCGGGGACGAGCAGTACTTC. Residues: CASRKPPGAGDEQYF.

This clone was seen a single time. In DNA, the CDR3 is TGTGCCAGCAGCCAACGACACACCATCTCTGGGGCCAACGTCCTGACTTTC. This codes for CASSQRHTISGANVLTF. The rearrangement uses TRBV14 and TRBJ2-6; D is undetermined. Germline V lookup: CDR1 SGHDN, CDR2 FVKESK. The CDR3 runs to 17 residues. Trimming removed 2 bases from V and 0 bases from J, with 11 bases in between.

The CDR3 loop is CASSSTGELFF. CDR3 nucleotides: TGTGCCAGCAGCTCGACCGGGGAGCTGTTTTTT. The V and J genes are TRBV11-3 and TRBJ2-2; D gene uncertain. V gave up 4 bases and J gave up 5 bases, with 2 bases separating them. The germline V gene encodes CDR1 SGHNT and CDR2 YENEEA. This CDR3 is built from 11 residues.

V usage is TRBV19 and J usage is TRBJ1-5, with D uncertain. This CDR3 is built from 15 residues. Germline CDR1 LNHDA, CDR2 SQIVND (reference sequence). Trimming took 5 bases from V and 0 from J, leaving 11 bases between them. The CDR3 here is CASSVNVYSNQPQHF. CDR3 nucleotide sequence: TGTGCCAGTAGTGTCAATGTCTATAGCAATCAGCCCCAGCATTTT. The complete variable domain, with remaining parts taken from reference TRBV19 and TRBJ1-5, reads DGGITQSPKYLFRKEGQNVTLSCEQNLNHDAMYWYRQDPGQGLRLIYYSQIVNDFQKGDIAEGYSVSREKKESFPLTVTSAQKNPTAFYLCASSVNVYSNQPQHFGDGTRLSIL.

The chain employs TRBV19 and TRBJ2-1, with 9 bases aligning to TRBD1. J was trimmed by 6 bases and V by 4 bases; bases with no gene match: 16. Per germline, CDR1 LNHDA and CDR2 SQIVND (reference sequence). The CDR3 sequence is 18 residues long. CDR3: CASSRDRAFTFRGNEQFF. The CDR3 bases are TGTGCCAGTAGTAGGGACAGGGCGTTCACATTCAGGGGCAATGAGCAGTTCTTC.

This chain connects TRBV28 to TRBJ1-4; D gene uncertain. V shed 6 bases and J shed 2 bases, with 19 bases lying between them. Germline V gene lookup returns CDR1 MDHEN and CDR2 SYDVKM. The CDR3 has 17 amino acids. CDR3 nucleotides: TGTGCCAGCAGGGACCAAAAGGAGACTACGACTAATGAAAAACTGTTTTTT. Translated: CASRDQKETTTNEKLFF.

The CDR3 loop is CASSYSLFQSKSSNQPQHF. The CDR3 coding sequence is TGTGCCAGCAGTTACTCGCTGTTCCAGTCCAAGTCGAGCAATCAGCCCCAGCATTTT. V usage is TRBV6-2 or TRBV6-3 and J usage is TRBJ1-5; D unclear. CDR1 is MNHEY and CDR2 is SVGEGT in the germline V gene. The length of the CDR3 is 19 residues. V dropped 0 bases and J dropped 1 base, with 19 bases sitting between them.

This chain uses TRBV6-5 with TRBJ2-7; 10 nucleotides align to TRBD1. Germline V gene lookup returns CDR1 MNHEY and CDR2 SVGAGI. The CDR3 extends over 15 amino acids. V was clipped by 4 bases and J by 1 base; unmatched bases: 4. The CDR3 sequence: CASSFGTGASYEQYF. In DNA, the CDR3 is TGTGCCAGCAGTTTCGGGACAGGGGCTTCCTACGAGCAGTACTTC.

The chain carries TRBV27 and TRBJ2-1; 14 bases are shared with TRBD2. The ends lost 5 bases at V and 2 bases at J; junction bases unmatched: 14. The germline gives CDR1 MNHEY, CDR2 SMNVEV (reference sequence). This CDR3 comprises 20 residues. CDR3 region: CASSPPFGTSGSAPYNEQFF. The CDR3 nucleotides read TGTGCCAGCAGTCCCCCCTTCGGGACTAGCGGGAGTGCCCCCTACAATGAGCAGTTCTTC.

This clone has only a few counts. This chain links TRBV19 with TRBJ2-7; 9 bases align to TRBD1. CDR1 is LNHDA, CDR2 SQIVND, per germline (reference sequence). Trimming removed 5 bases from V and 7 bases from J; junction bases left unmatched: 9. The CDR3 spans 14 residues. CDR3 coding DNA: TGTGCCAGTAGTGCCTACAGGGGGCGCGATGAGCAGTACTTC. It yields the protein CASSAYRGRDEQYF.

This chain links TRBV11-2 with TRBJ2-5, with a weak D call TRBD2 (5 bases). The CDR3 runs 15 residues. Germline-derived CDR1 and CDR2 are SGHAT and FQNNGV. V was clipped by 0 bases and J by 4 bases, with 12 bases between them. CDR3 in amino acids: CASSLEVGRGETQYF. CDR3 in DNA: TGTGCCAGCAGCTTAGAGGTCGGACGGGGAGAGACCCAGTACTTC.